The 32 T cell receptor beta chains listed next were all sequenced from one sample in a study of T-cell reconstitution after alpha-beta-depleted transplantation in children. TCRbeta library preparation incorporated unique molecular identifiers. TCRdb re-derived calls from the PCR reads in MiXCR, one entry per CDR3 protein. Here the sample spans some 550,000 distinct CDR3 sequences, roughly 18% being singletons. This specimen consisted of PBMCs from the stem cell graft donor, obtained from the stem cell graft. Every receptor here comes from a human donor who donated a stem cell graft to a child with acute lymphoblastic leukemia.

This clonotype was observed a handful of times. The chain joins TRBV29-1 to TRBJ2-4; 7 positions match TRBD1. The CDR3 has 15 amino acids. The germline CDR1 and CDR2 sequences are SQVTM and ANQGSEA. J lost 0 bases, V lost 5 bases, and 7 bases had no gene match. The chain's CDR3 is CSVKGTVLAKNIQYF. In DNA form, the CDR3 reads TGCAGCGTTAAAGGGACAGTCCTAGCCAAAAACATTCAGTACTTC.

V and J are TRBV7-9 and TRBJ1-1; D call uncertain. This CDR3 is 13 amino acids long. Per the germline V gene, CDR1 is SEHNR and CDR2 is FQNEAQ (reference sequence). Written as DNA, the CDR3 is TGTGCAGGTAGGGTTTTTGGGAACACTGAAGCTTTCTTT. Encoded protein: CAGRVFGNTEAFF.

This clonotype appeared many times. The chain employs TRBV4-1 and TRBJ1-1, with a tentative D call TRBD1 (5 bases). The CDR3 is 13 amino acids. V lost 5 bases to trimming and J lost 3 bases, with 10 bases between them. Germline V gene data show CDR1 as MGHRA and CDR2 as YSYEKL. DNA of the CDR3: TGCGCCAGCAGCGGTCCGGGACACACTGAAGCTTTCTTT. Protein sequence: CASSGPGHTEAFF.

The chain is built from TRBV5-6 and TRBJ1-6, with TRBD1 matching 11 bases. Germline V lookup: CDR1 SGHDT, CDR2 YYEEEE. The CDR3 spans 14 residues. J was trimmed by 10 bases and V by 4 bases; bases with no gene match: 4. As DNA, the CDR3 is TGTGCCAGCAGCGACGGGACAGGGGGATCACCCCTCCACTTT. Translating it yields CASSDGTGGSPLHF.

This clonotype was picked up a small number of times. CDR3: CASSQMLQVIYEQYF. The CDR3 DNA is TGCGCCAGCAGCCAAATGTTACAGGTTATCTACGAGCAGTACTTC. V is TRBV4-1 and J is TRBJ2-7; D may be TRBD1 (5 bases). This CDR3 spans 15 amino acids. The germline V gene has CDR1 MGHRA and CDR2 YSYEKL. Trimming took off 2 bases at V and 3 bases at J, with 14 bases between the two ends.

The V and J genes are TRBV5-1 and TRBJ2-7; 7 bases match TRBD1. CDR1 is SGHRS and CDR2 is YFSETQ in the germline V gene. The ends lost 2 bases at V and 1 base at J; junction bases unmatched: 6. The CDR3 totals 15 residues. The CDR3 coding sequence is TGCGCCAGCAGCTTCTCTACAGGGGAGTCCTACGAGCAGTACTTC. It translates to CASSFSTGESYEQYF.

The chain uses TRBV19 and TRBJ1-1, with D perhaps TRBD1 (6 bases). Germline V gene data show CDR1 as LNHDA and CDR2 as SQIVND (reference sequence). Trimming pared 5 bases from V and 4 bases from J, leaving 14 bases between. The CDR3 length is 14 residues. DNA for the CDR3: TGTGCCAGTAGTGAGCAGGGGCTGGCCACTGAAGCTTTCTTT. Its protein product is CASSEQGLATEAFF.

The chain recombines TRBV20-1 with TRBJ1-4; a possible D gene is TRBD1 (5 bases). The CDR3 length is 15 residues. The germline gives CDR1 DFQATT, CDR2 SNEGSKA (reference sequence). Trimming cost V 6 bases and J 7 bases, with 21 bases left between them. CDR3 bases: TGCAGTGCACCAAACGTCGCAGGGACGGGTGAAAAACTGTTTTTT. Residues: CSAPNVAGTGEKLFF.

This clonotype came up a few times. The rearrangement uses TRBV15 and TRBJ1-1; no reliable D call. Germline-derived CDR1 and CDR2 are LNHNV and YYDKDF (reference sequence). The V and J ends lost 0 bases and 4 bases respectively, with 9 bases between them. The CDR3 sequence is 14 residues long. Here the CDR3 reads CATSRDTGSTEAFF. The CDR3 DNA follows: TGTGCCACCAGCAGAGATACGGGATCCACTGAAGCTTTCTTT. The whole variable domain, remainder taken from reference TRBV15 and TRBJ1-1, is DAMVIQNPRYQVTQFGKPVTLSCSQTLNHNVMYWYQQKSSQAPKLLFHYYDKDFNNEADTPDNFQSRRPNTSFCFLDIRSPGLGDTAMYLCATSRDTGSTEAFFGQGTRLTVV.

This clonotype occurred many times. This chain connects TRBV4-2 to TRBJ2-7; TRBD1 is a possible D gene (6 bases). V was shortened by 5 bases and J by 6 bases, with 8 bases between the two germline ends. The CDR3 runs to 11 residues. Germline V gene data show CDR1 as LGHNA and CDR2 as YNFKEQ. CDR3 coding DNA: TGTGCCAGCAGCACAGGGTTCGAGCAGTACTTC. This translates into CASSTGFEQYF.

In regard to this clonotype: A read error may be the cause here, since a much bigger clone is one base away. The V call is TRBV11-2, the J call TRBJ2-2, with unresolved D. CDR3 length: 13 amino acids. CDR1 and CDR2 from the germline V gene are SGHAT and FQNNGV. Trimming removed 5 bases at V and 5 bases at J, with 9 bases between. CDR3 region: CASSLETTGELFF. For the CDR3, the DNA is TGTGCCAGCAGCCTGGAGACTACCGGGGAGCTGTTTTTT.

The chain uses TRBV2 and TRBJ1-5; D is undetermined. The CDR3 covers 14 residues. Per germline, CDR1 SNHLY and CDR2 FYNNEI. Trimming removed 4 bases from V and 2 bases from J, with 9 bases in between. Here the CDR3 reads CASSARFGNQPQHF. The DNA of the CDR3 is TGTGCCAGCAGTGCGAGGTTTGGCAATCAGCCCCAGCATTTT. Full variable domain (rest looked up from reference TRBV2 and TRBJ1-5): EPEVTQTPSHQVTQMGQEVILRCVPISNHLYFYWYRQILGQKVEFLVSFYNNEISEKSEIFDDQFSVERPDGSNFTLKIRSTKLEDSAMYFCASSARFGNQPQHFGDGTRLSIL.

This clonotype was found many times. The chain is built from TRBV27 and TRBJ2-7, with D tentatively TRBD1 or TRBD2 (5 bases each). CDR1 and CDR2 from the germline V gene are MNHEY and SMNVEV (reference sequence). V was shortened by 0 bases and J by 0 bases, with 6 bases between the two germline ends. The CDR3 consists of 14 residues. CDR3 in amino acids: CASSLSGDSYEQYF. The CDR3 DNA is TGTGCCAGCAGTTTATCGGGGGACTCCTACGAGCAGTACTTC.

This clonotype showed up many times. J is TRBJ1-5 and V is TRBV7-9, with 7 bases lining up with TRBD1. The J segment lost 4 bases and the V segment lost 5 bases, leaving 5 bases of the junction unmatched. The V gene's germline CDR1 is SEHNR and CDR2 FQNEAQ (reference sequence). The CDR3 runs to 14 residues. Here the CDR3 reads CASSKGDSNQPQHF. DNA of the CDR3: TGTGCCAGCAGCAAGGGGGACAGTAATCAGCCCCAGCATTTT.

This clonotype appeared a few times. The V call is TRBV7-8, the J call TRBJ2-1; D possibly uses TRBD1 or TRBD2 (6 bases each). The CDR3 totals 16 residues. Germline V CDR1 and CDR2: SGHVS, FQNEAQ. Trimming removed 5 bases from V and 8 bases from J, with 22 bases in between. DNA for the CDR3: TGTGCCAGCAGCCCAAACAGTCTTCTCGGGGGCGATGAGCAGTTCTTC. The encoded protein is CASSPNSLLGGDEQFF.

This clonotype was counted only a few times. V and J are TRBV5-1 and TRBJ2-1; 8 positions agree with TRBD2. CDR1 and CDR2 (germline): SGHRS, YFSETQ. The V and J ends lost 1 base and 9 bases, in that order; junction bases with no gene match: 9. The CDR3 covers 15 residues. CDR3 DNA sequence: TGCGCCAGCAGCTTGACGGGAGGGCTACGTAGTGAGCAGTTCTTC. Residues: CASSLTGGLRSEQFF. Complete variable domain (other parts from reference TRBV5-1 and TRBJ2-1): KAGVTQTPRYLIKTRGQQVTLSCSPISGHRSVSWYQQTPGQGLQFLFEYFSETQRNKGNFPGRFSGRQFSNSRSEMNVSTLELGDSALYLCASSLTGGLRSEQFFGPGTRLTVL.

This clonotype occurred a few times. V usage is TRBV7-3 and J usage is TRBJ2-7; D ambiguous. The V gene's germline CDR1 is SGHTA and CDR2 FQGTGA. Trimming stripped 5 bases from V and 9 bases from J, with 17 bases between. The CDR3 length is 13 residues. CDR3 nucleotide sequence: TGTGCCAGCAGCATCGGCTCTTCCTCTGGGCAGTACTTC. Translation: CASSIGSSSGQYF.

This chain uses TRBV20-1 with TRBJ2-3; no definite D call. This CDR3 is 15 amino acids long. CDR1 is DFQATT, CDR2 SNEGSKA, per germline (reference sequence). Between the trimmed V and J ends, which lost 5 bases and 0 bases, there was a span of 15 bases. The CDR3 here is CSAGVRTASTDTQYF. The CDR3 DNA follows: TGCAGTGCTGGAGTCAGGACGGCGAGCACAGATACGCAGTATTTT.

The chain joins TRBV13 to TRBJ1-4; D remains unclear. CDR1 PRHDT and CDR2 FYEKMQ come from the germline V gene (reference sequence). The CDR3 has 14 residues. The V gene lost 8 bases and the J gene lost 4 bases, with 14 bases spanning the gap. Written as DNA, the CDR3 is TGTGCCAGCGTTAGCAGGACCGGTAATGAAAAACTGTTTTTT. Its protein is CASVSRTGNEKLFF.

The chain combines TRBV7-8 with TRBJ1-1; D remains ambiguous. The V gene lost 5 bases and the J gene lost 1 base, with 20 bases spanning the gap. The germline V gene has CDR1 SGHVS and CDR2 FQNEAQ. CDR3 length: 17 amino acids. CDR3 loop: CASSLIALVTPNTEAFF. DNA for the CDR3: TGTGCCAGCAGCCTAATAGCATTAGTAACCCCGAACACTGAAGCTTTCTTT.

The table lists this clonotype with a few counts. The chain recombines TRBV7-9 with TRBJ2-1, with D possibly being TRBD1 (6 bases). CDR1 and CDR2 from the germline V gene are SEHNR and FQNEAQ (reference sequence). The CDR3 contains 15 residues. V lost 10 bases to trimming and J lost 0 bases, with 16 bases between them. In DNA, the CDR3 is TGTGCCATACGGACAGCCTCGAGCTCCTACAATGAGCAGTTCTTC. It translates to CAIRTASSSYNEQFF.

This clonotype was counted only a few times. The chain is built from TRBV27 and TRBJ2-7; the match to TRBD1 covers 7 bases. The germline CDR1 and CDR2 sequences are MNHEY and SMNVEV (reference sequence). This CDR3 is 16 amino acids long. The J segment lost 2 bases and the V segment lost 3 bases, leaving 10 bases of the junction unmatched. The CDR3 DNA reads TGTGCCAGCAGTTTCGGCTTTGGGCAGGGGGCCTACGAGCAGTACTTC. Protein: CASSFGFGQGAYEQYF.

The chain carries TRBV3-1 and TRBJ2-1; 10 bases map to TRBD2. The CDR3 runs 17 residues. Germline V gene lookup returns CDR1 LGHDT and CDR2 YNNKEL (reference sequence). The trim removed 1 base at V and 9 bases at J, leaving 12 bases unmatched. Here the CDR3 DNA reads TGTGCCAGCAGCCAAGGAATCCTAGCGGGAGTTGGCGGTGAGCAGTTCTTC. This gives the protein CASSQGILAGVGGEQFF.

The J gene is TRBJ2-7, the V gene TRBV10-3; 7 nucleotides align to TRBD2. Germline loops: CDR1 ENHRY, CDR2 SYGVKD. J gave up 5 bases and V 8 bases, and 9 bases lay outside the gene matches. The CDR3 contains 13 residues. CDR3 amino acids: CAIGAAGENEQYF. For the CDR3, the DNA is TGTGCCATCGGTGCGGCGGGAGAGAACGAGCAGTACTTC.

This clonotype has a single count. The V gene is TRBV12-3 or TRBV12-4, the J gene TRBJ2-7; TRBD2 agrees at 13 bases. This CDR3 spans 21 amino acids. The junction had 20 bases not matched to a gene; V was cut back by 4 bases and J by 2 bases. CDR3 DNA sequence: TGTGCCAGCAGTTCCCTGACTCGGGGACTAGCGGGACTACGGACAACCTACGAGCAGTACTTC. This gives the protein CASSSLTRGLAGLRTTYEQYF.

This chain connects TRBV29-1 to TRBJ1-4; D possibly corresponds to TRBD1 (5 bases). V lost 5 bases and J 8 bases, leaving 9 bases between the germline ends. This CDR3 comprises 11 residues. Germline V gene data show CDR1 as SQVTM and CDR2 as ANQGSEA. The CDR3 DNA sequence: TGCAGCGTTCTGGGGGGGGAAAAACTGTTTTTT. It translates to CSVLGGEKLFF.

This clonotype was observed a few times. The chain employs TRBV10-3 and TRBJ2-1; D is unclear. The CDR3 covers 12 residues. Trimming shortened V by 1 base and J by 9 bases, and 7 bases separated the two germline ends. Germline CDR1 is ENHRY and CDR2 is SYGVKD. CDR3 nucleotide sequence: TGTGCCATCAGTGAGTATTCGACTGAGCAGTTCTTC. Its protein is CAISEYSTEQFF.

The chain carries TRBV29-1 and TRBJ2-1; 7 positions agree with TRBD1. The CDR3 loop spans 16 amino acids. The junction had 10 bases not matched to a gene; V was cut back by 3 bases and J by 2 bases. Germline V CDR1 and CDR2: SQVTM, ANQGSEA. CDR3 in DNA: TGCAGCGTTGAGGGATTACAGGGGTCTACCTACAATGAGCAGTTCTTC. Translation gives CSVEGLQGSTYNEQFF.

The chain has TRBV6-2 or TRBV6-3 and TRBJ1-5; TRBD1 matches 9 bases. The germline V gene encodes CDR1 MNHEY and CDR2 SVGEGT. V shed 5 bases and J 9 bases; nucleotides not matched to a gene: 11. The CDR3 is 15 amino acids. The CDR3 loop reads CASSSRDRALGPQHF. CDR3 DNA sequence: TGTGCCAGCAGTAGCCGGGACAGGGCCCTAGGGCCCCAGCATTTT.

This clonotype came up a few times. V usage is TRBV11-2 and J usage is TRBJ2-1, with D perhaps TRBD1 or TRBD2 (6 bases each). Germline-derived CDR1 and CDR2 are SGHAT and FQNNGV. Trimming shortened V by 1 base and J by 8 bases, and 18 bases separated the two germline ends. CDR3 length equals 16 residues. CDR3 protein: CASSLVREYRAHEQFF. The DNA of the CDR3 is TGTGCCAGCAGCTTAGTCCGGGAGTACAGGGCCCATGAGCAGTTCTTC. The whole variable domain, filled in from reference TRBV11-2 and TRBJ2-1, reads EAGVAQSPRYKIIEKRQSVAFWCNPISGHATLYWYQQILGQGPKLLIQFQNNGVVDDSQLPKDRFSAERLKGVDSTLKIQPAKLEDSAVYLCASSLVREYRAHEQFFGPGTRLTVL.

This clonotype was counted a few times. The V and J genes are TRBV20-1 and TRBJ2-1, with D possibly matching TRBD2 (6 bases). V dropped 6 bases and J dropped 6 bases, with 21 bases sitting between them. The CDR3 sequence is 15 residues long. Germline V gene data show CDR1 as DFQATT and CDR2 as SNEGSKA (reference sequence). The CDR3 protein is CSAMWGERRANEQFF. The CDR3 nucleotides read TGCAGTGCCATGTGGGGGGAGAGGAGGGCCAATGAGCAGTTCTTC.

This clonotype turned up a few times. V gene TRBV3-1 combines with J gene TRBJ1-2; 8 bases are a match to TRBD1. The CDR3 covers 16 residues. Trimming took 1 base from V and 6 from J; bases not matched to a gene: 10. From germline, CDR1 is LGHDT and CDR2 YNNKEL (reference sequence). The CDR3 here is CASSQGYSGGADGYTF. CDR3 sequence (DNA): TGTGCCAGCAGCCAAGGATACTCAGGGGGCGCCGATGGCTACACCTTC.